The present entry profiles one T cell receptor (beta chain) with its context. What it binds is unknown. These data come from a study of beta chain features in type 1 diabetes. Study-level results: Shortening of TCRB CDR3s, moderate but significant, appeared in all four CD4+ subsets of Type 1 diabetes patients.

Sorting that relied on CD45RO/CCR7/CD25/CD127/CD95/CD27 yielded CD4+ naive, central memory, regulatory and stem cell-like memory cells. Purity of each sorted population was above 95%. Expressed TCRB transcripts were sequenced because the isolated RNA had all been reverse transcribed beforehand. TCRdb's table, derived via immunoSEQ multiplex PCR, lists solely in-frame clones and lacks some. The sample has hundreds of thousands of clones, over 12% seen once; the top ten hold nearly 0.04%. This TCR derives from a man aged 18 to 30 with type 1 diabetes. The sample consisted of naive CD4+ T cells from blood.

DNA for the CDR3: TGTGCCAGCAGCTTAGTGGGCAGGGAAGGATCACCCCTCCACTTT. This sequence encodes CASSLVGREGSPLHF. The gene calls are TRBV7-9 and TRBJ1-6, with D possibly matching TRBD1 (5 bases). This CDR3 comprises 15 residues. Trimming took 1 base from V and 10 from J, leaving 14 bases between them. Germline CDR1 is SEHNR and CDR2 is FQNEAQ (reference sequence).